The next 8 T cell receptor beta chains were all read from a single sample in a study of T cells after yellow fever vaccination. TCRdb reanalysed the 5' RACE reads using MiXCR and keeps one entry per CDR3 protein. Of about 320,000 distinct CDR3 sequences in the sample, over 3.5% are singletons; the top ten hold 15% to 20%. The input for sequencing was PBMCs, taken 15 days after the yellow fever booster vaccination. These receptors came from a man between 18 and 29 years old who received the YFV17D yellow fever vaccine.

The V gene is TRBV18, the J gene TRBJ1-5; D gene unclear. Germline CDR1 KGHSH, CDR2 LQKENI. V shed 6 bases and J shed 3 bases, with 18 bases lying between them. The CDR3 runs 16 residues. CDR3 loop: CASSRAGLDNNQPQHF. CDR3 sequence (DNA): TGTGCCAGCTCGAGGGCAGGCCTCGATAACAATCAGCCCCAGCATTTT.

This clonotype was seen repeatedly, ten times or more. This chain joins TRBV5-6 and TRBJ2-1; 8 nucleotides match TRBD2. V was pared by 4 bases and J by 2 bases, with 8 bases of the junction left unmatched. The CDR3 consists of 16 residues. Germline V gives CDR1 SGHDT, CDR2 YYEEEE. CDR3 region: CASSTGLALTYNEQFF. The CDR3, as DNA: TGTGCCAGCAGCACCGGACTAGCCTTAACCTACAATGAGCAGTTCTTC.

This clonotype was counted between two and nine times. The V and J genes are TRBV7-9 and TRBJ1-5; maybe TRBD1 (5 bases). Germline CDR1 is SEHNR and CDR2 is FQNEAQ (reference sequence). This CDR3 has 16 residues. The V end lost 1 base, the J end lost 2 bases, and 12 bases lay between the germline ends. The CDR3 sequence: CASSLEQGAGNQPQHF. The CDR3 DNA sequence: TGTGCCAGCAGCTTAGAGCAGGGCGCCGGCAATCAGCCCCAGCATTTT.

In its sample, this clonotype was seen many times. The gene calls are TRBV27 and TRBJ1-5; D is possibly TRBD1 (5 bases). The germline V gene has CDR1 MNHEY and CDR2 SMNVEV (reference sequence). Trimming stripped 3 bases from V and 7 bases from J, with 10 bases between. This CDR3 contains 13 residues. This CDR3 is CASSFEGAQPQHF. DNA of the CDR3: TGTGCCAGCAGTTTCGAAGGGGCACAGCCCCAGCATTTT.

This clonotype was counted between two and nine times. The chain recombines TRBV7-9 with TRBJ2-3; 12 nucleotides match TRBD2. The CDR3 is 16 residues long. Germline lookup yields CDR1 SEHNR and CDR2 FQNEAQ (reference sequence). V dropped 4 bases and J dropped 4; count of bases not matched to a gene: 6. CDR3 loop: CASSSRLAGAADTQYF. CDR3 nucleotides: TGTGCCAGCAGCTCCCGACTAGCGGGGGCGGCAGATACGCAGTATTTT.

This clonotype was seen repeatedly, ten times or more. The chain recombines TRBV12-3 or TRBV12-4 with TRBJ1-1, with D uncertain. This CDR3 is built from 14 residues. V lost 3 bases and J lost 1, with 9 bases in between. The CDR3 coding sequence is TGTGCCAGCAGTTTTCAGAGCTCGAACACTGAAGCTTTCTTT. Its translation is CASSFQSSNTEAFF.

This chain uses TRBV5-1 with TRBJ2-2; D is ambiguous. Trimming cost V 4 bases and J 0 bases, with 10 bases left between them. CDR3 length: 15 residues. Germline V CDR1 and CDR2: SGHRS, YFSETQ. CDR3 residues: CASSQTPTNTGELFF. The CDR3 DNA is TGCGCCAGCAGCCAAACCCCGACGAACACCGGGGAGCTGTTTTTT. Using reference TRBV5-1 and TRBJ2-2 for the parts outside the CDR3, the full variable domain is KAGVTQTPRYLIKTRGQQVTLSCSPISGHRSVSWYQQTPGQGLQFLFEYFSETQRNKGNFPGRFSGRQFSNSRSEMNVSTLELGDSALYLCASSQTPTNTGELFFGEGSRLTVL.

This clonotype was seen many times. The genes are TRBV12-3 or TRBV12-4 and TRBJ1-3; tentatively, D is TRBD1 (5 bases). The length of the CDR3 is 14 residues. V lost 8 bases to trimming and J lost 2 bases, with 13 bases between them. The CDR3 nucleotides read TGTGCCAGCGGCGGGACCCCGGCTGGAAACACCATATATTTT. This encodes CASGGTPAGNTIYF.